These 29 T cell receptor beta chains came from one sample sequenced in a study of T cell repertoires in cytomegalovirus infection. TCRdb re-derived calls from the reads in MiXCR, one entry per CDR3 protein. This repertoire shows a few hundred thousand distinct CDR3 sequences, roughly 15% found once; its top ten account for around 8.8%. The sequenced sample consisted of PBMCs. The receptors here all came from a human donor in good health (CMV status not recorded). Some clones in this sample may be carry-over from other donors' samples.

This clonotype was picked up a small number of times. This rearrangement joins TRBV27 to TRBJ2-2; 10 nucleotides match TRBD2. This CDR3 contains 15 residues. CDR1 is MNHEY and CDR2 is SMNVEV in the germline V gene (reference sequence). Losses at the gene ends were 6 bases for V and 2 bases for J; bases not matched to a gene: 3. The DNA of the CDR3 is TGTGCCAGCAGGCTAGCGGGGGCCAACACCGGGGAGCTGTTTTTT. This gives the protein CASRLAGANTGELFF.

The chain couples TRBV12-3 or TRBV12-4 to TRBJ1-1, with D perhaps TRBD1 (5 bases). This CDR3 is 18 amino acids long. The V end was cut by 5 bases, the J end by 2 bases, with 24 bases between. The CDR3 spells CASSGPSELRASNTEAFF. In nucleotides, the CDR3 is TGTGCCAGCAGTGGCCCCTCCGAACTCAGGGCATCTAACACTGAAGCTTTCTTT.

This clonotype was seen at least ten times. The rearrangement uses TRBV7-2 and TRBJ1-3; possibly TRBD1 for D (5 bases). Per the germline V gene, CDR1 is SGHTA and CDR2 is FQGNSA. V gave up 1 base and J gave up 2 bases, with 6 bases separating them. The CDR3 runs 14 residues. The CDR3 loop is CASSLEGTGNTIYF. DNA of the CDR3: TGTGCCAGCAGCTTAGAGGGGACTGGAAACACCATATATTTT.

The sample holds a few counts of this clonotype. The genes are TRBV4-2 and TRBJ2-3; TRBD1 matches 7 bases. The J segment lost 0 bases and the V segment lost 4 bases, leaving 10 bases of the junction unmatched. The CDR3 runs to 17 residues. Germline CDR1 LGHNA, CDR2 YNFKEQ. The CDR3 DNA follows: TGTGCCAGCAGCCCAAGCTCCTGGACAGGTAGCACAGATACGCAGTATTTT. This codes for CASSPSSWTGSTDTQYF.

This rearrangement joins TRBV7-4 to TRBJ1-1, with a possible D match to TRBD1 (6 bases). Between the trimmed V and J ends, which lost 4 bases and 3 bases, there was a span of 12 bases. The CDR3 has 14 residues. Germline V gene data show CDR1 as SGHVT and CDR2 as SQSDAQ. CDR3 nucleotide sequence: TGTGCCAGCAGCTCAAGACAGGTTGACACTGAAGCTTTCTTT. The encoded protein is CASSSRQVDTEAFF.

CDR3 bases: TGCAGTGCTAGACTGGTCGGGGGGGTCCAAGAGACCCAGTACTTC. This gives the protein CSARLVGGVQETQYF. V usage is TRBV20-1 and J usage is TRBJ2-5; 8 bases are shared with TRBD2. This CDR3 comprises 15 residues. Germline CDR1 DFQATT, CDR2 SNEGSKA (reference sequence). The V and J ends lost 2 bases and 1 base, in that order; junction bases with no gene match: 6.

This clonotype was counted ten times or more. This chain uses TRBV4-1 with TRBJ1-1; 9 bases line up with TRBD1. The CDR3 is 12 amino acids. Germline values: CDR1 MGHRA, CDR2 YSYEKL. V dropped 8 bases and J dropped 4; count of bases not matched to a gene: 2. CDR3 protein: CASGTGITEAFF. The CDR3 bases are TGCGCCAGCGGGACAGGGATCACTGAAGCTTTCTTT.

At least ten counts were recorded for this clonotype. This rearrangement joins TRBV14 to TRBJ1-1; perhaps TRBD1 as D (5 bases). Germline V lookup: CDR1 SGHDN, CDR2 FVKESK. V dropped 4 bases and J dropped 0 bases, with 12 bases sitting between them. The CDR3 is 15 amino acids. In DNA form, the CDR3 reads TGTGCCAGCAGCCTAAGAACAGGTCTGAACACTGAAGCTTTCTTT. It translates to CASSLRTGLNTEAFF. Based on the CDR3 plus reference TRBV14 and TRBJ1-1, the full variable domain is EAGVTQFPSHSVIEKGQTVTLRCDPISGHDNLYWYRRVMGKEIKFLLHFVKESKQDESGMPNNRFLAERTGGTYSTLKVQPAELEDSGVYFCASSLRTGLNTEAFFGQGTRLTVV.

The CDR3 loop reads CASSPTSLNTEAFF. CDR3 coding DNA: TGTGCCAGCTCACCCACCAGTCTGAACACTGAAGCTTTCTTT. The V call is TRBV18, the J call TRBJ1-1, with D uncertain. There are 14 residues in the CDR3. Trimming took 3 bases from V and 0 from J, leaving 8 bases between them. Germline CDR1 is KGHSH and CDR2 is LQKENI.

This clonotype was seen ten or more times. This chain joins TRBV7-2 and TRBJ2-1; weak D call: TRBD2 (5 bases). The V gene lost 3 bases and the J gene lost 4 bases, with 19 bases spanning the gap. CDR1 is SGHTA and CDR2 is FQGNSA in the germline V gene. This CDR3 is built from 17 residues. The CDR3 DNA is TGTGCCAGCAGCTTGCCAAGCGGACGCTATTTATACAATGAGCAGTTCTTC. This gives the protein CASSLPSGRYLYNEQFF.

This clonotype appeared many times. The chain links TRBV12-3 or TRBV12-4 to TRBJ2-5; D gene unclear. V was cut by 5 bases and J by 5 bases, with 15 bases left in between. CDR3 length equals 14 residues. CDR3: CASSLPELMETQYF. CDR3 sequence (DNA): TGTGCCAGCAGTCTGCCCGAGTTAATGGAGACCCAGTACTTC.

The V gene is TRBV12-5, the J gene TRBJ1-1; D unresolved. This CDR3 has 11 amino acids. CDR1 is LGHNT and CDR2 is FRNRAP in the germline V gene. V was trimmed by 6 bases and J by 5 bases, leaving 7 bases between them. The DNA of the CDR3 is TGTGCTAGTGGACGAGGAACTGAAGCTTTCTTT. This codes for CASGRGTEAFF.

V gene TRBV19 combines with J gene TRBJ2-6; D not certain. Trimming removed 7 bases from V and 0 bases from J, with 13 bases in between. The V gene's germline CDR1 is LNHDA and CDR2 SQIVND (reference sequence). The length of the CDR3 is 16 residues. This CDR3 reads CASTSIGISGANVLTF. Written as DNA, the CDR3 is TGTGCCAGTACAAGTATAGGGATCTCTGGGGCCAACGTCCTGACTTTC.

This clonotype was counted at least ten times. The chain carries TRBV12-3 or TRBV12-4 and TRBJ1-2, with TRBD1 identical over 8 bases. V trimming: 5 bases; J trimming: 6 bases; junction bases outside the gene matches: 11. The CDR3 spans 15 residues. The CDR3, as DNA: TGTGCCAGCAGTGGAGACAGGGGAGGGATCGATGGCTACACCTTC. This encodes CASSGDRGGIDGYTF.

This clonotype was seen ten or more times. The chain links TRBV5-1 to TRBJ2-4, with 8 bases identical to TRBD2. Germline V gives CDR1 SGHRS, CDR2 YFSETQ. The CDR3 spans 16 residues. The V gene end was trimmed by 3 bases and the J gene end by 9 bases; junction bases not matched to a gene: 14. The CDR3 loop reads CASSSLPGLGVAIQYF. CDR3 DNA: TGCGCCAGCAGCTCCTTGCCGGGACTAGGTGTCGCCATTCAGTACTTC.

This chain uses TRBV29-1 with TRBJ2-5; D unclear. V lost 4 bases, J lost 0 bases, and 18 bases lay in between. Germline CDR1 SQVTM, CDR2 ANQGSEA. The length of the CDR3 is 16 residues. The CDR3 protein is CSVGNGSYLYQETQYF. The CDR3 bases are TGCAGCGTTGGCAATGGCAGCTACTTGTACCAAGAGACCCAGTACTTC.

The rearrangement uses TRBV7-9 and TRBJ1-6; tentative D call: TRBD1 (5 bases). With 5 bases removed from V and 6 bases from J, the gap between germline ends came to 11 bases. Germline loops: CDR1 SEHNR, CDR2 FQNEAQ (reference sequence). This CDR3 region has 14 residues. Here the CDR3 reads CASSLEDTNSPLHF. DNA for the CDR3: TGTGCCAGCAGCCTGGAGGACACTAATTCACCCCTCCACTTT.

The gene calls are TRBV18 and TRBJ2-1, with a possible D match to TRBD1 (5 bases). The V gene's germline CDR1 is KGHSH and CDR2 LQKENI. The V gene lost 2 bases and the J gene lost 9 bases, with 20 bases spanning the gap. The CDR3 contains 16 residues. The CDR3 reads CASSPRPPSGRGEQFF. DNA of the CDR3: TGTGCCAGCTCACCAAGACCCCCCTCAGGGCGCGGTGAGCAGTTCTTC.

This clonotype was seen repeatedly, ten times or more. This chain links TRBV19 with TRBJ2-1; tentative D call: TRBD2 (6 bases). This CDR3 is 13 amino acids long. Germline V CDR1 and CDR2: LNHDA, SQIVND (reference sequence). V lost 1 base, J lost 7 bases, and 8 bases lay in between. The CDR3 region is CASSIGLANEQFF. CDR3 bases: TGTGCCAGTAGTATAGGGCTAGCGAATGAGCAGTTCTTC.

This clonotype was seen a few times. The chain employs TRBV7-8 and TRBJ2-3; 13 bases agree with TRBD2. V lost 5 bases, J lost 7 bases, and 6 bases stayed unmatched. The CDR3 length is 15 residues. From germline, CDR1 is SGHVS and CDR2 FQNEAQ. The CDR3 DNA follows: TGTGCCAGCAGCACGACTAGCGGGGGGAAATATACGCAGTATTTT. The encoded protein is CASSTTSGGKYTQYF.

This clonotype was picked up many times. DNA for the CDR3: TGTGCCAGCAGCTTAGTCCCGGACACTGAAGCTTTCTTT. It specifies CASSLVPDTEAFF. This chain connects TRBV7-9 to TRBJ1-1; the D is unclear. The germline gives CDR1 SEHNR, CDR2 FQNEAQ (reference sequence). This CDR3 has 13 residues. V was cut by 1 base and J by 3 bases, with 6 bases left in between.

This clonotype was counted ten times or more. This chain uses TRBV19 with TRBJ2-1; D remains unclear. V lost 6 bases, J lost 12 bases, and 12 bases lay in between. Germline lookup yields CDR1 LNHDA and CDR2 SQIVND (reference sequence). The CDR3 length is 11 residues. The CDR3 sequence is CASRIGVLQFF. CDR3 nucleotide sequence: TGTGCCAGTAGAATTGGCGTGTTGCAGTTCTTC. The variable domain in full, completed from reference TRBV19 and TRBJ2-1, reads DGGITQSPKYLFRKEGQNVTLSCEQNLNHDAMYWYRQDPGQGLRLIYYSQIVNDFQKGDIAEGYSVSREKKESFPLTVTSAQKNPTAFYLCASRIGVLQFFGPGTRLTVL.

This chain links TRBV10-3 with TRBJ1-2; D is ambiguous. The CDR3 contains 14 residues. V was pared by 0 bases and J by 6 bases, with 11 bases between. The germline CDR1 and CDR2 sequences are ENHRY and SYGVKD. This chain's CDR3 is CAISESGVTNGYTF. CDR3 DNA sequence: TGTGCCATCAGTGAGTCCGGGGTTACGAATGGCTACACCTTC.

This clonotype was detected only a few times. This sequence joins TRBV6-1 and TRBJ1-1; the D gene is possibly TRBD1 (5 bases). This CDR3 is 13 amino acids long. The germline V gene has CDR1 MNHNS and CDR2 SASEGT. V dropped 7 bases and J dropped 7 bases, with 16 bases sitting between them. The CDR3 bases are TGTGCCAGCATATCTCCGGGGGTCATTGAAGCTTTCTTT. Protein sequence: CASISPGVIEAFF.

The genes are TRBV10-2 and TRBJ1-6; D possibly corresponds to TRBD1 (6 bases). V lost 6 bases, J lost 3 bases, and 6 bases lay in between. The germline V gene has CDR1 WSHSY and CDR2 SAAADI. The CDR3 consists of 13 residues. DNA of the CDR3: TGCGCCAGCAGACAGGGCTATAATTCACCCCTCCACTTT. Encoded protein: CASRQGYNSPLHF.

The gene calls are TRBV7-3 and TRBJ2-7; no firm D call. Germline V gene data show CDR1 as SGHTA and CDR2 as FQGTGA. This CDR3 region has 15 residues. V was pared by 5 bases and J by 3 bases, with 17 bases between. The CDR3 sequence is CASSTGPTPNYEQYF. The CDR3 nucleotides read TGTGCCAGCAGCACCGGACCTACCCCTAACTACGAGCAGTACTTC. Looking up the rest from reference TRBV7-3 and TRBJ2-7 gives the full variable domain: GAGVSQTPSNKVTEKGKYVELRCDPISGHTALYWYRQSLGQGPEFLIYFQGTGAADDSGLPNDRFFAVRPEGSVSTLKIQRTERGDSAVYLCASSTGPTPNYEQYFGPGTRLTVT.

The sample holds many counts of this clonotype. In DNA, the CDR3 is TGTGCCAGCACTAAAAATGGGACAGGAATTTACGAGCAGTACTTC. Translation: CASTKNGTGIYEQYF. V usage is TRBV7-9 and J usage is TRBJ2-7, with 8 bases that match TRBD1. Germline loops: CDR1 SEHNR, CDR2 FQNEAQ (reference sequence). The V segment lost 7 bases and the J segment 4 bases; nucleotides outside the gene matches: 12. This CDR3 has 15 amino acids. The variable domain in full, completed from reference TRBV7-9 and TRBJ2-7, reads DTGVSQNPRHKITKRGQNVTFRCDPISEHNRLYWYRQTLGQGPEFLTYFQNEAQLEKSRLLSDRFSAERPKGSFSTLEIQRTEQGDSAMYLCASTKNGTGIYEQYFGPGTRLTVT.

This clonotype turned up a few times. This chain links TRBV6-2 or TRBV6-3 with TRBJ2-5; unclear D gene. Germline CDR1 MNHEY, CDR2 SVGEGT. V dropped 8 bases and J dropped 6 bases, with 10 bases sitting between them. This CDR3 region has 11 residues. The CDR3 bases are TGTGCCAGCCTCCTCGAGAAGACCCAGTACTTC. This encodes CASLLEKTQYF.

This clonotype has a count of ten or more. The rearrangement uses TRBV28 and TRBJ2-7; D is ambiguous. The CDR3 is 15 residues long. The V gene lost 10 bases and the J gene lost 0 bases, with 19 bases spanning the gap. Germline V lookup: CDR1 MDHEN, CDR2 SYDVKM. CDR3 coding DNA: TGTGCCACCTACCCATTACGTGAATCCTCCTACGAGCAGTACTTC. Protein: CATYPLRESSYEQYF.